The 14 T cell receptor beta chains reported below all come from one sample, sequenced in a study of T cell responses to AZD1222 COVID-19 vaccine. Measured with immunoSEQ multiplex PCR; TCRdb has only the in-frame clones, and not every one. This sample carries fewer than 200,000 clones, about nine tenths of them seen once, and the ten largest clones take roughly 4.3%. Sequencing was performed on peripheral blood, taken 28 days after the second dose of the MenACWY control vaccine. The source of these receptors is an adult who received the MenACWY meningococcal vaccine as a control.

J is TRBJ1-6 and V is TRBV10-1; no firm D call. This CDR3 has 14 amino acids. Trimming left V 2 bases short and J 11 bases short, with 13 bases between. Germline-derived CDR1 and CDR2 are WNHNN and SYGVQD (reference sequence). As DNA, the CDR3 is TGCGCCAGCAGTGAGCGGTCAGCCGGGGCACCCCTCCACTTT. Protein product: CASSERSAGAPLHF.

This chain joins TRBV19 and TRBJ1-1; perhaps TRBD1 as D (5 bases). Germline V gene data show CDR1 as LNHDA and CDR2 as SQIVND (reference sequence). Trimming took 4 bases from V and 0 from J, leaving 15 bases between them. The CDR3 has 16 residues. As DNA, the CDR3 is TGTGCCAGTAGTACCGCCCCGACAGTCTTGAACACTGAAGCTTTCTTT. Its protein product is CASSTAPTVLNTEAFF.

The chain joins TRBV6-5 to TRBJ1-2; tentative D call: TRBD1 (6 bases). The CDR3 has 15 amino acids. V shed 6 bases and J shed 2 bases, with 16 bases lying between them. Germline V gene data show CDR1 as MNHEY and CDR2 as SVGAGI. The CDR3 DNA reads TGTGCCAGCAGATCGGGGGGCACAGGCAACTATGGCTACACCTTC. Its translation is CASRSGGTGNYGYTF.

The CDR3 loop is CASSFGTAAYEQYF. The CDR3 nucleotides read TGTGCCAGCAGCTTCGGGACAGCGGCCTACGAGCAGTACTTC. This sequence joins TRBV11-2 and TRBJ2-7; 7 bases align to TRBD1. J was trimmed by 2 bases and V by 3 bases; bases with no gene match: 4. There are 14 residues in the CDR3. Germline CDR1 reads SGHAT; CDR2 reads FQNNGV.

This sequence joins TRBV7-2 and TRBJ2-1; 7 nucleotides agree with TRBD2. Germline V lookup: CDR1 SGHTA, CDR2 FQGNSA. J lost 5 bases, V lost 1 base, and 8 bases had no gene match. The CDR3 is made up of 16 amino acids. CDR3 sequence reads: CASSLGGRAVDNEQFF. CDR3 DNA sequence: TGTGCCAGCAGCTTAGGGGGGAGGGCCGTCGACAATGAGCAGTTCTTC.

This clone was counted once. This chain links TRBV2 with TRBJ2-5, with TRBD2 matching over 8 bases. The CDR3 length is 15 residues. The trim removed 7 bases at V and 5 bases at J, leaving 12 bases unmatched. Germline assignment: CDR1 SNHLY and CDR2 FYNNEI. CDR3 sequence: CASTPSGSSLETQYF. The CDR3 DNA is TGTGCCAGCACACCCAGCGGGAGTTCATTGGAGACCCAGTACTTC.

This sequence joins TRBV28 and TRBJ1-1; D unclear. There are 13 residues in the CDR3. Germline values: CDR1 MDHEN, CDR2 SYDVKM. V was pared by 5 bases and J by 0 bases, with 7 bases between. The CDR3 bases are TGTGCCAGCAGTGGTTTGATGAACACTGAAGCTTTCTTT. Its protein is CASSGLMNTEAFF.

CDR3 region: CASERRDRGTDTQYF. As DNA, the CDR3 is TGTGCCAGCGAGCGTCGTGACCGGGGCACAGATACGCAGTATTTT. The gene calls are TRBV6-5 and TRBJ2-3; D gene ambiguous. CDR3 length: 15 residues. Germline lookup yields CDR1 MNHEY and CDR2 SVGAGI. The V and J ends lost 8 bases and 1 base respectively, with 16 bases between them.

The chain carries TRBV10-1 and TRBJ2-6, with a weak D call TRBD1 (5 bases). Germline CDR1 and CDR2: WNHNN and SYGVQD (reference sequence). Deletions cut 6 bases from V and 2 bases from J, with 11 bases between. The CDR3 runs to 15 residues. CDR3 protein: CASSAQGAGANVLTF. The CDR3, as DNA: TGCGCCAGCAGCGCTCAGGGTGCTGGGGCCAACGTCCTGACTTTC.

V and J are TRBV2 and TRBJ2-5; no reliable D call. V was pared by 6 bases and J by 2 bases, with 10 bases between. The CDR3 contains 13 residues. CDR1 is SNHLY, CDR2 FYNNEI, per germline. The CDR3, as DNA: TGTGCCAGCAGCGCAGAGCTTCAAGAGACCCAGTACTTC. This codes for CASSAELQETQYF.

The chain recombines TRBV28 with TRBJ2-7; the D gene is possibly TRBD2 (7 bases). The CDR3 covers 14 residues. Between the trimmed V and J ends, which lost 6 bases and 9 bases, there was a span of 21 bases. Germline values: CDR1 MDHEN, CDR2 SYDVKM. The CDR3 DNA sequence: TGTGCCAGCAGCCCGTTCTTAGGGGGGGCCTTGCAGTACTTC. As protein: CASSPFLGGALQYF.

This chain links TRBV4-3 with TRBJ1-1; 8 bases are shared with TRBD1. The germline gives CDR1 LGHNA, CDR2 YSLEER. There are 14 residues in the CDR3. V shed 0 bases and J 11 bases; nucleotides not matched to a gene: 8. CDR3 region: CASSQDRAGGRAFF. In DNA form, the CDR3 reads TGCGCCAGCAGCCAAGATCGTGCAGGGGGCCGGGCTTTCTTT.

This chain uses TRBV24-1 with TRBJ2-1; 11 bases are shared with TRBD2. The V gene's germline CDR1 is KGHDR and CDR2 SFDVKD. V trimming: 4 bases; J trimming: 9 bases; junction bases outside the gene matches: 10. This CDR3 has 16 amino acids. Here the CDR3 DNA reads TGTGCCACCAGTGACCGATTAGGGACTAGCGGACCTGAGCAGTTCTTC. This gives the protein CATSDRLGTSGPEQFF.

This rearrangement joins TRBV30 to TRBJ1-6; D may be TRBD1 (5 bases). CDR3 length: 13 residues. With 7 bases removed from V and 7 bases from J, the gap between germline ends came to 14 bases. CDR1 is GTSNPN, CDR2 SVGIG, per germline (reference sequence). The CDR3 spells CASQEYLNSPLHF. CDR3 nucleotide sequence: TGTGCCTCACAGGAGTATTTAAATTCACCCCTCCACTTT.